Following are 21 T cell receptor beta chains from one sample sequenced in a study of T cell changes during pregnancy in multiple sclerosis. Method: immunoSEQ multiplex PCR; TCRdb's copy keeps in-frame clones and lacks some. The sample shows approximately 50,000 clones, around 93% of them seen only once. The sequencing used CD8+ T cells from peripheral blood mononuclear cells, collected after pregnancy. Receptor source: a female donor with multiple sclerosis, enrolled in a pregnancy study.

This clone was detected once. V gene TRBV4-1 combines with J gene TRBJ1-5; 7 nucleotides match TRBD1. The CDR3 has 16 amino acids. Trimming took 0 bases from V and 5 from J; bases not matched to a gene: 7. The V gene's germline CDR1 is MGHRA and CDR2 YSYEKL. CDR3 sequence (DNA): TGCGCCAGCAGCCAAGATTTACAGGGGTCCTATCAGCCCCAGCATTTT. It yields the protein CASSQDLQGSYQPQHF.

The chain joins TRBV12-5 to TRBJ2-5; D gene ambiguous. V lost 0 bases and J lost 4, with 18 bases in between. Germline V gene lookup returns CDR1 LGHNT and CDR2 FRNRAP. The CDR3 loop spans 17 amino acids. CDR3 region: CASGLVVTSQVRETQYF. The CDR3 nucleotides are TGTGCTAGTGGTTTGGTCGTTACGTCCCAGGTTAGAGAGACCCAGTACTTC.

This clone was counted a single time. The gene calls are TRBV14 and TRBJ2-5; 7 positions match TRBD2. Germline V gene data show CDR1 as SGHDN and CDR2 as FVKESK. After removal of 2 bases from V and 4 bases from J, the junction contained 7 bases not matched to a gene. The CDR3 spans 15 residues. The CDR3 nucleotides are TGTGCCAGCAGCCAAACCCGACTAGCTGGAGAGACCCAGTACTTC. This codes for CASSQTRLAGETQYF. Variable domain in full (rest from reference TRBV14 and TRBJ2-5): EAGVTQFPSHSVIEKGQTVTLRCDPISGHDNLYWYRRVMGKEIKFLLHFVKESKQDESGMPNNRFLAERTGGTYSTLKVQPAELEDSGVYFCASSQTRLAGETQYFGPGTRLLVL.

The chain carries TRBV25-1 and TRBJ1-4; possibly TRBD1 for D (5 bases). The germline V and J ends were trimmed by 4 bases and 7 bases, with 7 bases remaining between them. Germline V lookup: CDR1 MGHDK, CDR2 SYGVNS. The CDR3 has 12 amino acids. The CDR3 DNA reads TGTGCCAGCAGTGTAACAGGTGAAAAACTGTTTTTT. It encodes CASSVTGEKLFF.

This chain joins TRBV5-1 and TRBJ1-6; 7 bases line up with TRBD1. Per the germline V gene, CDR1 is SGHRS and CDR2 is YFSETQ. The CDR3 is 14 amino acids. V lost 5 bases and J lost 4; bases outside the gene matches: 3. For the CDR3, the DNA is TGCGCCAGCAGACCCAGGGGGTATAATTCACCCCTCCACTTT. Protein product: CASRPRGYNSPLHF.

This clone appeared a single time. V usage is TRBV5-4 and J usage is TRBJ1-5; tentative D call: TRBD1 (5 bases). Germline V CDR1 and CDR2: SGHNT, YYREEE (reference sequence). Trimming stripped 4 bases from V and 0 bases from J, with 8 bases between. CDR3 length: 14 amino acids. This CDR3 is CASSLGPSNQPQHF. The CDR3, as DNA: TGTGCCAGCAGCCTGGGGCCTAGCAATCAGCCCCAGCATTTT. Supplemented by reference TRBV5-4 and TRBJ1-5, the full variable domain reads ETGVTQSPTHLIKTRGQQVTLRCSSQSGHNTVSWYQQALGQGPQFIFQYYREEENGRGNFPPRFSGLQFPNYSSELNVNALELDDSALYLCASSLGPSNQPQHFGDGTRLSIL.

This rearrangement joins TRBV19 to TRBJ1-1; 7 bases align to TRBD1. This CDR3 has 14 residues. V was pared by 5 bases and J by 8 bases, with 11 bases of the junction left unmatched. Germline CDR1 and CDR2: LNHDA and SQIVND (reference sequence). The CDR3 loop reads CASSPTQGSAEAFF. The CDR3 DNA reads as TGTGCCAGTAGTCCAACACAGGGGTCGGCAGAAGCTTTCTTT.

This rearrangement joins TRBV2 to TRBJ1-2; tentative D call: TRBD1 (5 bases). This CDR3 spans 11 amino acids. CDR1 and CDR2 (germline): SNHLY, FYNNEI. V lost 8 bases, J lost 8 bases, and 12 bases lay in between. CDR3 bases: TGTGCCAGCTGGGGCCAGGACGGCTACACCTTC. Its protein product is CASWGQDGYTF.

This sequence joins TRBV11-2 and TRBJ2-7, with 9 positions matching TRBD1. The J segment lost 5 bases and the V segment lost 5 bases, leaving 13 bases of the junction unmatched. Per germline, CDR1 SGHAT and CDR2 FQNNGV. CDR3 size: 16 residues. The CDR3 reads CASSPIRGQGVNEQYF. CDR3 nucleotides: TGTGCCAGCAGCCCCATTAGGGGACAGGGTGTCAACGAGCAGTACTTC.

The V call is TRBV6-1, the J call TRBJ1-1, with no clear D. Germline V CDR1 and CDR2: MNHNS, SASEGT. CDR3 length: 12 residues. Trimming left V 8 bases short and J 7 bases short, with 14 bases between. The CDR3 reads CASSHSPGEAFF. The DNA for the CDR3 is TGTGCCAGCTCACACTCTCCGGGTGAAGCTTTCTTT.

This clone was observed a single time. This chain links TRBV7-2 with TRBJ1-6; TRBD1 might be the D (5 bases). This CDR3 has 14 residues. Trimming pared 3 bases from V and 10 bases from J, leaving 13 bases between. Germline V gene lookup returns CDR1 SGHTA and CDR2 FQGNSA. As DNA, the CDR3 is TGTGCCAGCAGCTTGGACACGGGCAACTCACCCCTCCACTTT. This translates into CASSLDTGNSPLHF.

The CDR3: CASSTGRGEQFF. The CDR3 nucleotides read TGTGCCAGCAGCACAGGACGCGGTGAGCAGTTCTTC. The gene calls are TRBV5-6 and TRBJ2-1; D possibly corresponds to TRBD1 (5 bases). Germline V lookup: CDR1 SGHDT, CDR2 YYEEEE. The CDR3 spans 12 residues. Trimming removed 4 bases from V and 9 bases from J, with 11 bases in between.

The chain has TRBV6-1 and TRBJ1-6; D uncertain. The V end was cut by 3 bases, the J end by 1 base, with 19 bases between. The CDR3 is made up of 19 amino acids. Germline CDR1 reads MNHNS; CDR2 reads SASEGT. The CDR3 region is CASSELGGSWASYNSPLHF. The CDR3 DNA reads TGTGCCAGCAGTGAGCTTGGAGGTAGTTGGGCTTCCTATAATTCACCCCTCCACTTT.

V and J are TRBV6-1 and TRBJ2-7; D is ambiguous. The CDR3 loop spans 12 amino acids. CDR1 and CDR2 from the germline V gene are MNHNS and SASEGT. Deletions cut 4 bases from V and 5 bases from J, with 9 bases between. As DNA, the CDR3 is TGTGCCAGCAGTGCTGACTCGGACGAGCAGTACTTC. Its translation: CASSADSDEQYF.

The chain couples TRBV10-3 to TRBJ2-5; 13 bases map to TRBD2. Per the germline V gene, CDR1 is ENHRY and CDR2 is SYGVKD. CDR3 length: 14 residues. The J segment lost 3 bases and the V segment lost 6 bases, leaving 1 base of the junction unmatched. The CDR3 sequence is CAIRGTSGEETQYF. The CDR3 DNA is TGTGCCATCAGGGGGACTAGCGGGGAAGAGACCCAGTACTTC.

The chain uses TRBV28 and TRBJ2-7; TRBD2 is a possible D gene (7 bases). The CDR3 has 13 residues. V was trimmed by 3 bases and J by 6 bases, leaving 12 bases between them. CDR1 and CDR2 from the germline V gene are MDHEN and SYDVKM. Here the CDR3 DNA reads TGTGCCAGCAGTTTGCGGGGGCTCGTCGAGCAGTACTTC. Protein: CASSLRGLVEQYF.

A few counts support this clone. V usage is TRBV7-9 and J usage is TRBJ2-1; possible D gene TRBD2, 5 bases. Trimming took 2 bases from V and 6 from J, leaving 8 bases between them. Germline assignment: CDR1 SEHNR and CDR2 FQNEAQ (reference sequence). This CDR3 contains 13 residues. The CDR3 region has the DNA TGTGCCAGCAGCTTACTGGGGAGCAATGAGCAGTTCTTC. Residues: CASSLLGSNEQFF.

J is TRBJ2-3 and V is TRBV7-3, with TRBD2 identical over 9 bases. The CDR3 contains 15 residues. Germline CDR1 reads SGHTA; CDR2 reads FQGTGA. V dropped 2 bases and J dropped 2; count of bases not matched to a gene: 2. This chain's CDR3 is CASSLAGGSTDTQYF. The CDR3 DNA reads TGTGCCAGCAGCTTAGCGGGGGGGTCCACAGATACGCAGTATTTT.

The chain recombines TRBV19 with TRBJ2-3; D is uncertain. There are 12 residues in the CDR3. V was trimmed by 10 bases and J by 4 bases, leaving 12 bases between them. Germline CDR1 LNHDA, CDR2 SQIVND (reference sequence). CDR3 sequence (DNA): TGTGCCACCACTCTGGGCCCAGATACGCAGTATTTT. As protein: CATTLGPDTQYF.

The chain recombines TRBV7-9 with TRBJ2-7, with D perhaps matching TRBD2 (5 bases). Trimming took off 5 bases at V and 0 bases at J, with 17 bases between the two ends. Germline CDR1 SEHNR, CDR2 FQNEAQ (reference sequence). This CDR3 contains 16 residues. CDR3 sequence (DNA): TGTGCCAGCAGCCCAGAAGGGAGTCTAGGCTCCTACGAGCAGTACTTC. This encodes CASSPEGSLGSYEQYF.

The gene calls are TRBV6-6 and TRBJ2-1; 11 bases line up with TRBD1. The CDR3 totals 14 residues. With V trimmed by 6 bases and J by 4 bases, 2 bases remained unmatched. Germline CDR1 and CDR2: MNHNY and SVGAGI (reference sequence). DNA for the CDR3: TGTGCCAGCAGCGGGACAGGGGGGTACAATGAGCAGTTCTTC. It codes for CASSGTGGYNEQFF.